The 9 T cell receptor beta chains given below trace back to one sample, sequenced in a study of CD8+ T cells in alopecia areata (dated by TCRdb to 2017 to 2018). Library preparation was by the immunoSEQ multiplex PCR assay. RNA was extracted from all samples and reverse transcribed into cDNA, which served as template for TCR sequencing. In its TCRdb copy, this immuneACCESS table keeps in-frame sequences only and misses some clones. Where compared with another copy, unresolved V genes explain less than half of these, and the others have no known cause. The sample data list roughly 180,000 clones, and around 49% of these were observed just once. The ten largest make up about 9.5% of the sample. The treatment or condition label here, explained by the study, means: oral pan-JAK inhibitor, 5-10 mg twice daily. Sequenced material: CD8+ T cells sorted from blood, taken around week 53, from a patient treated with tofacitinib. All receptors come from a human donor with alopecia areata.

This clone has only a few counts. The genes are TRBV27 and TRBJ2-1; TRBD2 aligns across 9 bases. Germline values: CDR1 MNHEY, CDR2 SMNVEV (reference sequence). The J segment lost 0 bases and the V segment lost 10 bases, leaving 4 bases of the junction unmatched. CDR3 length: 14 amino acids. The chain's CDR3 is CATALAGSYNEQFF. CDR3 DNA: TGTGCCACCGCACTAGCGGGCTCCTACAATGAGCAGTTCTTC.

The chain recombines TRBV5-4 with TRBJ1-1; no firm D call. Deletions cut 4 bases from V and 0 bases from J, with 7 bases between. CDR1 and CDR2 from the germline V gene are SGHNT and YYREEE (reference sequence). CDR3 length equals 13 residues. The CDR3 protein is CASSASLNTEAFF. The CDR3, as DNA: TGTGCCAGCAGCGCGAGTTTGAACACTGAAGCTTTCTTT.

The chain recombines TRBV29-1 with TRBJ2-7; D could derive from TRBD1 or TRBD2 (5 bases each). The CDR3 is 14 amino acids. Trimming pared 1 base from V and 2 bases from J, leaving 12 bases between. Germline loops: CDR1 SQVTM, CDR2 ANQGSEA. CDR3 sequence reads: CSVEGGALAYEQYF. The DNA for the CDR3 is TGCAGCGTTGAAGGAGGGGCCCTAGCCTACGAGCAGTACTTC.

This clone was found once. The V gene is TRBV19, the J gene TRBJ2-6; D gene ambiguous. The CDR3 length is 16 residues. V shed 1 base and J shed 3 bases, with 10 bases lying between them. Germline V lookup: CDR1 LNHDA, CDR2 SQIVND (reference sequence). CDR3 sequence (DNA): TGTGCCAGTAGTATAGTTTTACGGTATGGGGCCAACGTCCTGACTTTC. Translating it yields CASSIVLRYGANVLTF.

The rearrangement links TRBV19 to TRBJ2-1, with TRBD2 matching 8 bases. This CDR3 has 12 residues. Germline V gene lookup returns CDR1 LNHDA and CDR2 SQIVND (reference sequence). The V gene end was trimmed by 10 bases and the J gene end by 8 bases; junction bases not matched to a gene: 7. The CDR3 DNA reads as TGTGCCACCCGGGGGGGGACGGATGAGCAGTTCTTC. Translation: CATRGGTDEQFF.

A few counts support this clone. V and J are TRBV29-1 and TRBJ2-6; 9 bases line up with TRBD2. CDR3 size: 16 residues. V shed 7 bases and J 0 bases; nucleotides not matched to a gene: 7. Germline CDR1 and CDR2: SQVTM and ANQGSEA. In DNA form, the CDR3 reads TGCAGCGCCCATAGCGGGGGCCCCTCTGGGGCCAACGTCCTGACTTTC. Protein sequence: CSAHSGGPSGANVLTF.

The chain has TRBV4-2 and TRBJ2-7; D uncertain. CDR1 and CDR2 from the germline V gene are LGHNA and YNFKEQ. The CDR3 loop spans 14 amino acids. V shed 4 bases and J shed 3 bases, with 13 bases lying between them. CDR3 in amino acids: CASSPATDGYEQYF. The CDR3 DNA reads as TGTGCCAGCAGCCCCGCGACGGACGGCTACGAGCAGTACTTC.

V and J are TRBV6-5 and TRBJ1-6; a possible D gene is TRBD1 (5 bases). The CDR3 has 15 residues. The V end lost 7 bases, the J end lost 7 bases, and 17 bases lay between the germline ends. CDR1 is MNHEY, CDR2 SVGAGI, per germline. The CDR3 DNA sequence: TGTGCCAGCACCGAGGGGAGGGCTTGGAATTCACCCCTCCACTTT. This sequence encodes CASTEGRAWNSPLHF.

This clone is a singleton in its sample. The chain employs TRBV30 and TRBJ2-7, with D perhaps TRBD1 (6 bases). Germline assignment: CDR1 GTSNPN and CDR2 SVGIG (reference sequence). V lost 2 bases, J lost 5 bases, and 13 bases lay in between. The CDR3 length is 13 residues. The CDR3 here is CAWSPDRYDEQYF. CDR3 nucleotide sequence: TGTGCCTGGAGTCCGGACAGATATGACGAGCAGTACTTC. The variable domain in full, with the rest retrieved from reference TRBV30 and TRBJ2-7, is SQTIHQWPATLVQPVGSPLSLECTVEGTSNPNLYWYRQAAGRGLQLLFYSVGIGQISSEVPQNLSASRPQDRQFILSSKKLLLSDSGFYLCAWSPDRYDEQYFGPGTRLTVT.